The 26 T cell receptor beta chains reported below all come from one sample, sequenced in a study of vaccination and CD4 T cells after COVID-19. Oncomine TCR Beta short-read sequencing was applied to DNA from cultured CD4+ T cells. Using its own MiXCR run on the PCR reads, TCRdb lists one record per CDR3 protein. The repertoire holds about 5,000 distinct CDR3 sequences, roughly 78% seen once, with about a quarter in the top ten. What these receptors recognize is not known. The treatment here: roughly nine-day PBMC culture with coronavirus spike peptide pools or control peptides (ViraFEST assay). Specimen: CD4+ T cells from blood, cultured in vitro. These receptor sequences come from a human donor who had recovered from COVID-19.

V usage is TRBV6-1 and J usage is TRBJ1-4, with D perhaps matching TRBD1 (6 bases). CDR3 length: 13 amino acids. Trimming shortened V by 9 bases and J by 3 bases, and 11 bases separated the two germline ends. Germline V gene lookup returns CDR1 MNHNS and CDR2 SASEGT. The chain's CDR3 is CASNRAPNEKLFF. CDR3 DNA sequence: TGTGCCAGTAACAGGGCCCCTAATGAAAAACTGTTTTTT.

This clonotype was seen only a few times. The rearrangement uses TRBV24-1 and TRBJ1-5, with D perhaps TRBD1 (5 bases). Germline lookup yields CDR1 KGHDR and CDR2 SFDVKD. V lost 4 bases and J lost 7, with 10 bases in between. CDR3 length: 13 residues. This CDR3 is CATSDSGFQPQHF. The CDR3 DNA sequence: TGTGCCACCAGTGACTCAGGGTTCCAGCCCCAGCATTTT.

V usage is TRBV6-1 and J usage is TRBJ1-2, with D perhaps TRBD1 (5 bases). The CDR3 length is 12 residues. V lost 6 bases and J 14 bases, leaving 19 bases between the germline ends. Germline V lookup: CDR1 MNHNS, CDR2 SASEGT. The CDR3 sequence: CASSPTRQKATF. The CDR3 DNA sequence: TGTGCCAGCAGCCCGACCCGACAGAAAGCAACCTTC.

V and J are TRBV20-1 and TRBJ1-6; D unresolved. The CDR3 is made up of 16 amino acids. Trimming pared 3 bases from V and 0 bases from J, leaving 12 bases between. Germline assignment: CDR1 DFQATT and CDR2 SNEGSKA (reference sequence). The CDR3 DNA reads as TGCAGTGCTAGGGGCGACTCAAGCTCCTATAATTCACCCCTCCACTTT. The encoded protein is CSARGDSSSYNSPLHF.

The chain carries TRBV11-3 and TRBJ1-1, with D perhaps TRBD1 (5 bases). CDR3 length: 14 residues. The V gene lost 0 bases and the J gene lost 1 base, with 6 bases spanning the gap. Germline V gene lookup returns CDR1 SGHNT and CDR2 YENEEA. Here the CDR3 DNA reads TGTGCCAGCAGCTTAGAGGGGGAGAACACTGAAGCTTTCTTT. It specifies CASSLEGENTEAFF. Full variable domain (rest looked up from reference TRBV11-3 and TRBJ1-1): EAGVVQSPRYKIIEKKQPVAFWCNPISGHNTLYWYLQNLGQGPELLIRYENEEAVDDSQLPKDRFSAERLKGVDSTLKIQPAELGDSAVYLCASSLEGENTEAFFGQGTRLTVV.

This clonotype showed up just a few times. V is TRBV15 and J is TRBJ2-7; TRBD1 might be the D (6 bases). V was trimmed by 0 bases and J by 2 bases, leaving 14 bases between them. CDR1 is LNHNV, CDR2 YYDKDF, per germline (reference sequence). The CDR3 is made up of 16 amino acids. The CDR3 reads CATSREQGRSTYEQYF. As DNA, the CDR3 is TGTGCCACCAGCAGAGAACAGGGACGGAGTACCTACGAGCAGTACTTC.

This clonotype has more than one count but fewer than ten. The rearrangement uses TRBV27 and TRBJ2-7; 7 nucleotides line up with TRBD1. Trimming cost V 2 bases and J 2 bases; bases outside gene matches: 6. This CDR3 contains 15 residues. Germline V gene sequence: CDR1 MNHEY, CDR2 SMNVEV (reference sequence). The CDR3 loop reads CASSLDRAGPYEQYF. The CDR3 nucleotides read TGTGCCAGCAGTTTAGACAGGGCTGGACCCTACGAGCAGTACTTC.

The chain carries TRBV2 and TRBJ1-1; TRBD1 aligns across 7 bases. In germline, CDR1 is SNHLY, CDR2 FYNNEI. The trim removed 6 bases at V and 7 bases at J, leaving 8 bases unmatched. This CDR3 is built from 13 residues. CDR3 DNA sequence: TGTGCCAGCAGGGGGAGGGGGCAAGGTGAAGCTTTCTTT. Translated: CASRGRGQGEAFF.

The gene calls are TRBV2 and TRBJ1-5, with TRBD1 matching 12 bases. The V and J ends lost 6 bases and 9 bases, in that order; junction bases with no gene match: 9. Looked up from germline, CDR1 is SNHLY and CDR2 is FYNNEI. The CDR3 spans 15 residues. CDR3 amino acids: CASSRDRGLAGPQHF. The CDR3 coding sequence is TGTGCCAGCAGCAGGGACAGGGGGCTAGCAGGGCCCCAGCATTTT.

V is TRBV7-2 and J is TRBJ2-7; 10 bases map to TRBD1. The ends lost 0 bases at V and 3 bases at J; junction bases unmatched: 2. The CDR3 covers 15 residues. Per the germline V gene, CDR1 is SGHTA and CDR2 is FQGNSA. CDR3 protein: CASSLAGTGDYEQYF. The CDR3 DNA sequence: TGTGCCAGCAGCTTAGCCGGGACAGGGGACTACGAGCAGTACTTC.

The V gene is TRBV24-1, the J gene TRBJ2-3, with D tentatively TRBD2 (5 bases). This CDR3 has 17 amino acids. Between the trimmed V and J ends, which lost 4 bases and 4 bases, there was a span of 20 bases. Germline loops: CDR1 KGHDR, CDR2 SFDVKD. The CDR3 is CATSDKGLAMWADTQYF. CDR3 DNA: TGTGCCACCAGTGACAAAGGACTCGCGATGTGGGCAGATACGCAGTATTTT.

The chain is built from TRBV20-1 and TRBJ1-4; D gene ambiguous. Trimming took 6 bases from V and 5 from J, leaving 7 bases between them. In germline, CDR1 is DFQATT, CDR2 SNEGSKA (reference sequence). The CDR3 totals 11 residues. The CDR3 DNA reads TGCAGTGCCGAGGTGAATGAAAAACTGTTTTTT. This sequence encodes CSAEVNEKLFF.

The V gene is TRBV7-2, the J gene TRBJ1-5, with TRBD1 as a possible D gene (5 bases). With 1 base removed from V and 2 bases from J, the gap between germline ends came to 12 bases. This CDR3 has 16 amino acids. Germline V gene sequence: CDR1 SGHTA, CDR2 FQGNSA. CDR3 DNA sequence: TGTGCCAGCAGCTTAGTCGGGGGTAAGGGCAATCAGCCCCAGCATTTT. The encoded protein is CASSLVGGKGNQPQHF.

The J gene is TRBJ2-1, the V gene TRBV27, with TRBD2 matching 13 bases. Trimming removed 0 bases from V and 6 bases from J; junction bases left unmatched: 5. Germline-derived CDR1 and CDR2 are MNHEY and SMNVEV (reference sequence). CDR3 length: 17 residues. The CDR3 DNA follows: TGTGCCAGCAGTTTATCTGTGACTAGCGGGGGGTTCAATGAGCAGTTCTTC. This encodes CASSLSVTSGGFNEQFF.

The V gene is TRBV20-1, the J gene TRBJ2-3, with 14 bases fitting TRBD2. V lost 5 bases to trimming and J lost 3 bases; unmatched junction nucleotides: 7. The CDR3 spans 16 residues. The germline V gene encodes CDR1 DFQATT and CDR2 SNEGSKA (reference sequence). The DNA for the CDR3 is TGCAGTGCTCCCAGGACTAGCGGGGGGAGTACAGATACGCAGTATTTT. It translates to CSAPRTSGGSTDTQYF.

The rearrangement uses TRBV11-3 and TRBJ2-5; TRBD2 aligns across 7 bases. CDR3 size: 15 residues. Germline V CDR1 and CDR2: SGHNT, YENEEA. The V segment lost 1 base and the J segment 1 base; nucleotides outside the gene matches: 3. The CDR3 region is CASSLAGLSQETQYF. The CDR3 region has the DNA TGTGCCAGCAGCTTAGCGGGACTAAGCCAAGAGACCCAGTACTTC.

A note on this clonotype: Its ends do not fully match the called genes, so a read error is possible. The CDR3 coding sequence is TGTGCTAGCAGCTTGTCCAAAACTAGTTTCGGGGAGACCCAGTACTTC. Translated, it gives CASSLSKTSFGETQYF. The chain has TRBV7-7 and TRBJ2-5, with D perhaps TRBD2 (5 bases). Germline V CDR1 and CDR2: SSHAT, FNYEAQ (reference sequence). The CDR3 runs 16 residues.

The CDR3 DNA reads TGTGCCAGCAGTCTGGACCTGAGCTATGGCGAGCAGTACTTC. It encodes CASSLDLSYGEQYF. V usage is TRBV6-1 and J usage is TRBJ2-7; D ambiguous. Trimming cost V 5 bases and J 6 bases, with 17 bases left between them. Germline assignment: CDR1 MNHNS and CDR2 SASEGT. CDR3 length equals 14 residues.

The gene calls are TRBV20-1 and TRBJ1-5; D gene ambiguous. This CDR3 is 14 amino acids long. V lost 4 bases to trimming and J lost 0 bases, with 10 bases between them. CDR1 and CDR2 (germline): DFQATT, SNEGSKA (reference sequence). CDR3 DNA: TGCAGTGCTACAAACTGGGGTAGCAATCAGCCCCAGCATTTT. Translated: CSATNWGSNQPQHF.

The rearrangement links TRBV7-6 to TRBJ2-2, with D hard to call. V was pared by 1 base and J by 6 bases, with 6 bases between. This CDR3 region has 13 residues. Germline V gene data show CDR1 as SGHVS and CDR2 as FNYEAQ. For the CDR3, the DNA is TGTGCCAGCAGCTTAGGAACCCCCGGGGAGCTGTTTTTT. As protein: CASSLGTPGELFF.

This sequence joins TRBV15 and TRBJ2-7, with D perhaps matching TRBD1 (6 bases). In germline, CDR1 is LNHNV, CDR2 YYDKDF (reference sequence). The CDR3 loop spans 14 amino acids. V was trimmed by 4 bases and J by 2 bases, leaving 12 bases between them. The CDR3 sequence is CATSTGHPPYEQYF. The CDR3 DNA sequence: TGTGCCACCAGCACGGGACATCCACCCTACGAGCAGTACTTC.

The chain joins TRBV20-1 to TRBJ2-1; weak D call: TRBD1 (5 bases). This CDR3 has 16 amino acids. In germline, CDR1 is DFQATT, CDR2 SNEGSKA (reference sequence). The V and J ends lost 2 bases and 0 bases respectively, with 14 bases between them. The CDR3 here is CSARKSTDSSYNEQFF. CDR3 DNA sequence: TGCAGTGCTAGAAAGTCGACAGACAGCTCCTACAATGAGCAGTTCTTC.

The chain employs TRBV27 and TRBJ1-5; a possible D gene is TRBD1 (6 bases). Per germline, CDR1 MNHEY and CDR2 SMNVEV (reference sequence). The CDR3 is 14 amino acids. V lost 3 bases, J lost 6 bases, and 12 bases lay in between. CDR3 sequence (DNA): TGTGCCAGCAGTTTCAGTGGGGGCGCTCAGCCCCAGCATTTT. Its protein product is CASSFSGGAQPQHF.

This chain links TRBV20-1 with TRBJ1-2; possible D gene TRBD1, 6 bases. The CDR3 runs to 11 residues. V was clipped by 6 bases and J by 7 bases, with 12 bases between them. Germline CDR1 reads DFQATT; CDR2 reads SNEGSKA (reference sequence). The CDR3 coding sequence is TGCAGTGCAACGACAGGTCCTGGCTACACCTTC. Translation gives CSATTGPGYTF.

The J gene is TRBJ2-3, the V gene TRBV25-1, with D perhaps matching TRBD2 (6 bases). CDR1 is MGHDK and CDR2 is SYGVNS in the germline V gene. The CDR3 runs to 14 residues. V lost 3 bases, J lost 2 bases, and 9 bases lay in between. CDR3 in DNA: TGTGCCAGCAGTGAGCAGCGGGCCACAGATACGCAGTATTTT. This gives the protein CASSEQRATDTQYF.

The chain recombines TRBV4-1 with TRBJ1-6; D may be TRBD1 (6 bases). Trimming pared 6 bases from V and 12 bases from J, leaving 12 bases between. CDR1 is MGHRA, CDR2 YSYEKL, per germline. This CDR3 comprises 12 residues. The CDR3 DNA is TGCGCCAGCAGAAAGGCAGGGGAACCCCTCCACTTT. As protein: CASRKAGEPLHF.